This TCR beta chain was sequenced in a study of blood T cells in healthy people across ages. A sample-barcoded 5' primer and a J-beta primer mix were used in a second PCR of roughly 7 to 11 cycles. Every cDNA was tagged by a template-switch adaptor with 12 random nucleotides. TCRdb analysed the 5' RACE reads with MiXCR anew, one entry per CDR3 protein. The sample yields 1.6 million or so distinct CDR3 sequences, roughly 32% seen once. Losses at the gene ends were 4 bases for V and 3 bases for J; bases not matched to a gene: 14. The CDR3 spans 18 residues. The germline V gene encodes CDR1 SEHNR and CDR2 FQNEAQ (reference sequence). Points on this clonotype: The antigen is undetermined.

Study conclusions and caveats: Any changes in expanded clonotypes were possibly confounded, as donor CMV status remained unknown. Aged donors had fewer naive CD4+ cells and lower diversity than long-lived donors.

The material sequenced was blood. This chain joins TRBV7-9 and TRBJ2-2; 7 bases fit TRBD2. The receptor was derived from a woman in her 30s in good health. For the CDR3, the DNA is TGTGCCAGCAGCTCCCCGAGTACGCGGGAGAGATACACCGGGGAGCTGTTTTTT. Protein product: CASSSPSTRERYTGELFF.